This T cell receptor (beta chain) stems from a study of blood T cell repertoires in COVID-19. Whole-study context: The United States, Italy and Spain provided the acute and convalescent COVID-19 samples. In each case, the material was cDNA or gDNA derived from T cells, B-cell-depleted T cells, or PBMCs.

Method: immunoSEQ multiplex PCR; TCRdb's copy keeps in-frame clones and lacks some. The sample lists under 40,000 clones; 89% were seen once. The germline V gene encodes CDR1 SGHAT and CDR2 FQNNGV. The CDR3 length is 15 residues. The junction had 10 bases not matched to a gene; V was cut back by 3 bases and J by 10 bases. This TCR derives from a human donor in a cohort sampled during active COVID-19. The sequencing input was peripheral blood. The chain is built from TRBV11-2 and TRBJ2-1; 9 bases are shared with TRBD2. The CDR3 DNA follows: TGTGCCAGCAGCTTCGGGCTAGCGGGATTGGGGGAGCAGTTCTTC. Translated: CASSFGLAGLGEQFF.